The subject of this entry is one T cell receptor (beta chain). Its cognate antigen is unknown. Eight separate reactions per sample yielded the cDNA. From the 5' RACE reads, TCRdb lists one entry per CDR3 protein and no DNA. The ten most abundant clones cover 2.4% of a sample with roughly 150,000 distinct CDR3 sequences. The entry originates in a study of monozygotic twins with inflammatory bowel disease. Study-level points and caveats: It was not supported that a single strong signal or clonotype was associated with IBD.

This TCR was recovered from a human donor with ulcerative colitis or Crohn's disease, or a healthy co-twin of an affected twin (not recorded which). The specimen sequenced was blood.

CDR3 sequence: CSAKGLAGSYEQYF. V is TRBV20-1 and J is TRBJ2-7; as DNA is missing, the TRBD2 call by TCRdb cannot be tested. Germline V lookup: CDR1 DFQATT, CDR2 SNEGSKA (reference sequence). This CDR3 has 14 residues.